Sequencing of this TCR beta chain was carried out in a study of OX40 agonist ivuxolimab in advanced cancers. V gave up 7 bases and J gave up 3 bases, with 22 bases separating them. Germline V lookup: CDR1 SQVTM, CDR2 ANQGSEA. The CDR3 covers 15 residues. Notes on the study in general: Expansion of clones was among the lowest in partial responders at 0.1-3.0 mg/kg.

TCRdb keeps only in-frame clones here, not all; method: immunoSEQ multiplex PCR. Of around 56,000 clones in the sample, about 83% were seen once. In regard to this clone: Its antigen remains unknown.

Sequencing was performed on CD4+ or CD8+ T cells sorted from blood, taken in a trial of the OX40 agonist ivuxolimab. This receptor was identified in an adult with an advanced solid tumor such as melanoma, head and neck, liver or kidney cancer. The rearrangement uses TRBV29-1 and TRBJ2-7; tentative D call: TRBD2 (7 bases). The CDR3 nucleotides read TGCAGCGCTGTGGGAAGACAGGAGCGGGGCTACGAGCAGTACTTC. Translating it yields CSAVGRQERGYEQYF.